The TCR beta chain under discussion was sequenced for a study of T cells expressing NK-cell markers. The wider study: Repertoires of TCR beta were obtained from T cells sorted as CD3+CD56+NKG2C+, CD3+CD56+NKG2C- and CD3+CD56-NKG2C+. Most of the eight sequenced donors tested HCMV-seropositive; one tested seronegative.

On this clonotype: The antigen is undetermined.

General study findings and limits: In several donors, dominant clonotypes made up about 28.3-65% of CD3+CD56-NKG2C+ cells. It remained uncertain whether the expanded NKG2C+ T cell clones were specific for HCMV antigens.

CDR1 and CDR2 (germline): LGHDT, YNNKEL (reference sequence). The length of the CDR3 is 15 residues. TCRdb re-called the 5' RACE reads and shows each CDR3 protein once, DNA omitted. The listing records 550,000 to 600,000 distinct CDR3 sequences. V gene TRBV3-1 combines with J gene TRBJ2-1; checking the TCRdb D call of TRBD1 is not possible without DNA. The sequence was collected from a man aged 18 to 35 in good health. Sequencing was performed on blood T cells: a sorted CD56 or NKG2C T cell subset, CD4+ or CD8+ T cells, or bulk PBMC T cells (not recorded which). CDR3 residues: CASSHRQGKYNEQFF.